This T cell receptor beta chain was captured by sequencing in a study of T cells after yellow fever vaccination. V was trimmed by 1 base and J by 4 bases, leaving 13 bases between them. The CDR3 sequence is 14 residues long. In germline, CDR1 is DFQATT, CDR2 SNEGSKA (reference sequence). This clonotype turned up a few times. TCRdb fed the 5' RACE reads into MiXCR, producing one record per CDR3 protein. Seen here are a few hundred thousand distinct CDR3 sequences, 11% observed once, and the top ten hold around 19%. V is TRBV20-1 and J is TRBJ1-2; no clear D gene. The specimen comprised PBMCs, sampled on the day of the first yellow fever vaccination. The clonotype originates from a man aged 18-30 years who received the YFV17D yellow fever vaccine. The CDR3, as DNA: TGCAGTGCTAGAGGCGCAGACTCTAGCTATGGCTACACCTTC. It yields the protein CSARGADSSYGYTF.